This is a list of T cell receptor beta chains from one sample in a study of CD8+ T cells in alopecia areata. Produced via immunoSEQ multiplex PCR; TCRdb's table is partial and in-frame only. The sample consists of approximately 100,000 clones, 60% of them appearing once. This material consisted of CD8+ T cells sorted from blood, taken at approximately week 60, from a patient treated with tofacitinib. The receptors come from a human donor with alopecia areata. Each CDR3 is given with its conserved first and last residue.

TRBJ2-7 TRBV29-1 CSVEDPGHFYEQYF
TRBJ2-2 TRBV5-1 CASSFGQQSTGELFF
TRBJ2-7 TRBV6-5 CASSYSTSGAGEQYF
TRBJ1-4 TRBV15 CATSRVPIRTEEDEKLFF
TRBJ2-5 TRBV7-9 CASRPQWGGQETQYF
TRBJ1-1 TRBV30 CAWSETVNTEAFF
TRBJ1-1 TRBV6-6 CASRQGLTEAFF
TRBJ2-7 TRBV5-1 CASSPQDYSYEQYF
TRBJ1-2 TRBV7-2 CASSFHLWTGTNYGYTF
TRBJ2-7 TRBV5-1 CASSSPDNYEQYF
TRBJ1-1 TRBV5-1 CASSFSGVEAFF
TRBJ1-2 TRBV7-9 CANSLGRVNYGYTF
TRBJ1-2 TRBV29-1 CSVPDKRTNYGYTF
TRBJ2-3 TRBV9 CASSVYSGGSTDTQYF
TRBJ2-5 TRBV5-1 CASGQRGQTQETQYF
TRBJ2-5 TRBV6-1 CASCQPIHQETQYF
TRBJ1-2 TRBV15 CATSGQQGEAYGYTF
TRBJ2-1 TRBV14 CASSQAAGHEQFF
TRBJ2-2 TRBV27 CASSSRDRVDTGELFF
TRBJ2-5 TRBV13 CASSSRTRRETQYF
TRBJ2-3 TRBV29-1 CSVPGGDSTDTQYF
TRBJ1-4 TRBV25-1 CASSDRGLLREKLFF
TRBJ2-5 TRBV29-1 CSVEDFRRSDQETQYF
TRBJ1-1 TRBV30 CASRPGGRTEAFF
TRBJ2-7 TRBV5-6 CASSPSTGPTEQYF
TRBJ1-5 TRBV5-5 CASSHSDGGQPQHF
TRBJ2-1 TRBV27 CASSLIVRTPPPYNEQFF
TRBJ2-3 TRBV6-6 CASILNGGAGTDTQYF
TRBJ2-1 TRBV9 CASSATGYNEQFF
TRBJ1-1 TRBV2 CASRAAKNTEAFF
TRBJ1-1 TRBV19 CASSIEQGMNTEAFF
TRBJ2-2 TRBV27 CASSPTGSEAGELFF
TRBJ1-5 TRBV4-1 CASSQEKADQPQHF
TRBJ2-2 TRBV9 CASSAPGRGGGRGELFF
TRBJ2-1 TRBV23-1 CASILTGRDEQFF
NA TRBV30 CAWSIGTGEQYF
TRBJ2-5 TRBV15 CATSRYGIEGGGETQYF
TRBJ1-4 TRBV30 CAWGTGLQEKLFF
TRBJ2-2 TRBV7-9 CASSLHLPGRPRDTGELFF
TRBJ2-3 TRBV7-9 CAGRSRGTWKDTQYF
TRBJ2-5 TRBV14 CASSQDWTAKETQYF
TRBJ1-5 TRBV2 CASSDFHQGWAQPQHF
TRBJ1-2 TRBV6-5 CASSYSKRQNYGYTF
TRBJ1-2 TRBV2 CASLEGPSYGYTF
TRBJ2-1 TRBV27 CASSLDTGAGAYNEQFF
TRBJ1-2 TRBV7-8 CASRGHQTYGYTF
TRBJ1-6 TRBV6-5 CASRGNSPLHF
TRBJ2-4 TRBV5-1 CASSFNFILTGNIQYF
TRBJ1-1 TRBV11-2 CASSSPLTDRNTEAFF
TRBJ1-1 TRBV25-1 CASSELVDTEAFF
TRBJ1-5 TRBV23-1 CAGSQKANQPQHF
TRBJ2-5 TRBV9 CASSAGQGTQETQYF
TRBJ1-2 TRBV27 CASSLMQGNYGYTF
TRBJ1-5 TRBV28 CASSHDRETNQPQHF